A selection of T cell receptor beta chains follows, all from one sample in a study of OX40 agonist ivuxolimab in advanced cancers. TCRdb's copy holds only in-frame clones and misses some; the assay was immunoSEQ multiplex PCR. The sample lists tens of thousands of clones, over 80% occurring once. This specimen consisted of CD4+ or CD8+ T cells sorted from blood, obtained in a trial of the OX40 agonist ivuxolimab. The receptors come from an adult with an advanced solid tumor such as melanoma, head and neck, liver or kidney cancer. CDR3s include the opening cysteine and the closing phenylalanine or tryptophan. Size values are once, few and many counts, or a class for expanded clones, and some rows have none.

>-|TRBJ1-5|TRBV5-8
CASSLPGTELNQPQHF
>-|TRBJ2-5|TRBV27
CASSSLAYEETQYF
>-|TRBJ2-5|TRBV2
CASTLLGQGGETQYF
>-|TRBJ2-1|TRBV5-1
CASSLLGVDSYNEQFF
>-|TRBJ1-5|TRBV7-8
CASSPVGGQENQPQHF
>-|TRBJ2-1|TRBV19
CASSQSGVSYNEQFF
>-|TRBJ2-3|TRBV9
CASSDSTGVKDTQYF
>-|TRBJ2-2|TRBV21-1
CASSNVTSLPGELFF
>-|TRBJ1-1|TRBV9
CASSVDPRGNTEAFF
>-|TRBJ2-3|TRBV7-2
CASSPAIGADTQYF
>-|TRBJ1-2|TRBV7-2
CASSFLGGYTF
>-|TRBJ2-7|TRBV30
CAWGGGANEQYF
>-|TRBJ2-5|TRBV18
CASSNGQGEETQYF
>-|TRBJ2-7|TRBV11-2
CASSLSSGNSYEQYF
>-|TRBJ1-2|TRBV29-1
CSVGPRGVADYGYTF
>-|TRBJ2-1|TRBV28
CASSGLAGGEQFF
>-|TRBJ2-7|TRBV29-1
CSADTRDKRVGDYEQYF
>-|TRBJ1-4|TRBV28
CASSSFRNGSTNEKLFF
>-|TRBJ2-1|TRBV7-2
CASRRTAFYNEQFF
>-|TRBJ1-1|TRBV18
CASSPPVGSEAFF
>once|TRBJ1-1|TRBV5-1
CASSPTGSNTEAFF
>-|TRBJ2-5|TRBV5-4
CASRQGTSGGRGSGETQYF
>-|TRBJ1-4|TRBV4-1
CASSQAGSRRNNEKLFF
>-|TRBJ2-5|TRBV4-1
CASSQDRLARGTQYF
>-|TRBJ2-5|TRBV6-4
CASSGNQETQYF
>-|TRBJ2-2|TRBV5-8
CASNHPLLATGSTGELFF
>-|TRBJ2-3|TRBV7-3
CASSLTPSPDTQYF
>-|TRBJ2-5|TRBV5-6
CASRRTGMRQETQYF
>-|TRBJ2-7|TRBV5-4
CASSPLAGDPYEQYF
>-|TRBJ2-5|TRBV15
CATSRGTQAGGPETQYF
>few|TRBJ2-1|TRBV4-1
CASSQDPARGGSEQFF
>-|TRBJ1-6|TRBV6-1
CASSWGTAGVSPLHF
>-|TRBJ2-3|TRBV30
CAWSVRRGGLDTQYF
>-|TRBJ1-3|TRBV5-1
CASSLGQGGNTIYF
>-|TRBJ2-5|TRBV6-5
CASSRGRVLETQYF
>-|TRBJ1-2|TRBV5-1
CASSLAAPKSGYTF
>-|TRBJ2-2|TRBV28
CASSPPRTGNTGELFF
>-|TRBJ2-5|TRBV9
CASSLGPGETQYF
>-|TRBJ2-6|TRBV5-1
CASSWGASWGANVLTF
>-|TRBJ2-1|TRBV28
CASSLWQGSYNEQFF
>-|TRBJ2-7|TRBV29-1
CSVATTGVGGEQYF
>-|TRBJ2-1|TRBV28
CASSGTGTSGTGRFSNEQFF
>once|TRBJ2-1|TRBV7-6
CASSLLRASSYNEQFF
>-|TRBJ2-5|TRBV27
CASSSAGTEETQYF
>-|TRBJ2-7|TRBV6-6
CASSLAGGPGEQYF
>-|TRBJ2-1|TRBV11-2
CASSLEIYNEQFF
>-|TRBJ2-1|TRBV29-1
CSAFGTSPLEQFF
>once|TRBJ2-5|TRBV5-1
CASSSDYQETQYF
>-|TRBJ1-1|TRBV19
CASSIRGATEAFF
>-|TRBJ2-3|TRBV4-1
CASSLPGRGLEDTQYF
>-|TRBJ1-6|TRBV6-5
CASSGAEYNSPLHF
>-|TRBJ1-2|TRBV10-3
CAISDTGTYGYTF
>-|TRBJ2-1|TRBV7-9
CASSPRSYNEQFF
>-|TRBJ1-3|TRBV6-1
CASSEVVSSASGNTIYF
>-|TRBJ2-1|TRBV7-3
CASSPERYNEQFF
>-|TRBJ2-5|TRBV19
CASSIRHRGGETQYF
>-|TRBJ2-1|TRBV2
CASTLAGGYNEQFF
>-|TRBJ1-1|TRBV2
CASSSGTGRTEAFF
>few|TRBJ2-7|TRBV30
CAWSDTSYEQYF